This T cell receptor (beta chain) was recorded in a study of cytomegalovirus exposure and HLA in healthy donors. Points from the study as a whole: Later analysis identified a missense DCLRE1C variant that was linked to TCR beta V- and J-gene trimming. Beyond CMV serostatus, there was no information to go on about immune exposure. Analysis performed later found roughly 18,000 TCR beta sequences associated with HLA alleles at 0.05 false discovery rate. With DRB1 most and HLA-C fewest, TCR association rates differed between HLA loci in a later analysis.

The PCR employed 60 Vbeta primers together with 13 Jbeta primers. Repertoires were generated with immunoSEQ multiplex PCR, while TCRdb's copy carries only in-frame clones and drops some. The data show 85,000 to 130,000 clones, with 71% seen just once and over 2.5% held by the top ten. Regarding this clone: The antigen remains unidentified.

Trimming took 4 bases from V and 0 from J; bases not matched to a gene: 1. Germline CDR1 reads SGHTA; CDR2 reads FQGTGA. This CDR3 comprises 14 residues. The TCR sequence derives from a female donor in good health and CMV-seronegative. The genes are TRBV7-3 and TRBJ2-3; TRBD1 aligns across 7 bases. The sequencing input was PBMCs. The CDR3 sequence is CASSSTGSTDTQYF. The CDR3 region has the DNA TGTGCCAGCAGCTCGACAGGGAGCACAGATACGCAGTATTTT.